Listed here are 18 T cell receptor beta chains from one sample, sequenced in a study of blood T cells in healthy people across ages. Primed by a sample-barcoded 5' primer and a J-beta primer mix, a second PCR proceeded for about 7 to 12 cycles. One entry per CDR3 protein results from TCRdb running MiXCR on the 5' RACE reads. The sample has some 1.4 million distinct CDR3 sequences, 35% to 45% seen once. Sample: blood. These receptors originate from a young woman in good health.

This chain uses TRBV10-2 with TRBJ2-3; 7 bases fit TRBD2. V lost 2 bases to trimming and J lost 4 bases; unmatched junction nucleotides: 6. Germline assignment: CDR1 WSHSY and CDR2 SAAADI. The CDR3 spans 15 residues. The CDR3 nucleotides read TGCGCCAGCAGTGAGACTAGCGCCTATGCAGATACGCAGTATTTT. Residues: CASSETSAYADTQYF.

The chain combines TRBV10-3 with TRBJ2-5, with D maybe TRBD2 (5 bases). Trimming removed 0 bases at V and 5 bases at J, with 16 bases between. There are 16 residues in the CDR3. Looked up from germline, CDR1 is ENHRY and CDR2 is SYGVKD. CDR3 loop: CAISESVWGEGETQYF. The DNA for the CDR3 is TGTGCCATCAGTGAGTCCGTATGGGGAGAGGGCGAGACCCAGTACTTC.

V is TRBV6-6 and J is TRBJ2-6; the D gene is possibly TRBD2 (6 bases). Trimming shortened V by 4 bases and J by 2 bases, and 15 bases separated the two germline ends. The CDR3 extends over 17 amino acids. Germline values: CDR1 MNHNY, CDR2 SVGAGI (reference sequence). The CDR3, as DNA: TGTGCCAGCAGTTTCTTCGGTGGGAGGACTGGGGCCAACGTCCTGACTTTC. It translates to CASSFFGGRTGANVLTF.

The sample holds one count of this clonotype. This rearrangement joins TRBV6-5 to TRBJ2-2; D ambiguous. This CDR3 region has 13 residues. V shed 7 bases and J shed 6 bases, with 12 bases lying between them. The germline CDR1 and CDR2 sequences are MNHEY and SVGAGI. The DNA for the CDR3 is TGTGCCAGCAACGGGCGTGGTTCCGGGGAGCTGTTTTTT. This sequence encodes CASNGRGSGELFF.

The V and J genes are TRBV7-2 and TRBJ2-7, with 9 nucleotides matching TRBD2. V was clipped by 5 bases and J by 0 bases; unmatched bases: 17. The CDR3 spans 19 residues. In germline, CDR1 is SGHTA, CDR2 FQGNSA. The CDR3 DNA reads as TGTGCCAGCAGCCCCCGGGGTAGCGGGAGCCATCCCGCCTCCTACGAGCAGTACTTC. As protein: CASSPRGSGSHPASYEQYF.

The rearrangement links TRBV14 to TRBJ2-5; a possible D gene is TRBD1 (5 bases). The CDR3 has 14 amino acids. Germline V gives CDR1 SGHDN, CDR2 FVKESK. V gave up 1 base and J gave up 5 bases, with 11 bases separating them. Here the CDR3 DNA reads TGTGCCAGCAGCCAAGCAGGGAATCGGGAGACCCAGTACTTC. Its protein product is CASSQAGNRETQYF. Based on the CDR3 plus reference TRBV14 and TRBJ2-5, the full variable domain is EAGVTQFPSHSVIEKGQTVTLRCDPISGHDNLYWYRRVMGKEIKFLLHFVKESKQDESGMPNNRFLAERTGGTYSTLKVQPAELEDSGVYFCASSQAGNRETQYFGPGTRLLVL.

The CDR3 coding sequence is TGCGCCAGCAGCGTGGAAAGGGGACAGGAAAAACTGTTTTTT. It is translated as CASSVERGQEKLFF. The V gene is TRBV5-1, the J gene TRBJ1-4; TRBD1 matches at 7 bases. Looked up from germline, CDR1 is SGHRS and CDR2 is YFSETQ. This CDR3 comprises 14 residues. With 4 bases clipped from V and 8 bases from J, the junction kept 8 bases outside the gene matches. Full variable domain (remainder filled in from reference TRBV5-1 and TRBJ1-4): KAGVTQTPRYLIKTRGQQVTLSCSPISGHRSVSWYQQTPGQGLQFLFEYFSETQRNKGNFPGRFSGRQFSNSRSEMNVSTLELGDSALYLCASSVERGQEKLFFGSGTQLSVL.

The gene calls are TRBV4-2 and TRBJ1-6; D call uncertain. The CDR3 has 16 residues. Per germline, CDR1 LGHNA and CDR2 YNFKEQ. Trimming pared 0 bases from V and 7 bases from J, leaving 13 bases between. Here the CDR3 DNA reads TGTGCCAGCAGCCAAGATTGGTTGGGTCAGAATTCACCCCTCCACTTT. Its translation is CASSQDWLGQNSPLHF.

The V gene is TRBV5-4, the J gene TRBJ2-1; 14 bases align to TRBD2. The trim removed 3 bases at V and 8 bases at J, leaving 4 bases unmatched. From germline, CDR1 is SGHNT and CDR2 YYREEE (reference sequence). The CDR3 has 15 residues. This CDR3 is CASSWTSGRSYEQFF. The CDR3 DNA reads as TGTGCCAGCAGCTGGACTAGCGGGAGGTCTTATGAGCAGTTCTTC.

V is TRBV27 and J is TRBJ2-3; TRBD1 matches at 9 bases. V lost 4 bases and J lost 2; bases outside the gene matches: 7. CDR1 MNHEY and CDR2 SMNVEV come from the germline V gene (reference sequence). CDR3 length equals 16 residues. CDR3: CASSSMDRGDTDTQYF. The CDR3 DNA sequence: TGTGCCAGCAGTTCCATGGACAGGGGCGACACAGATACGCAGTATTTT.

This clonotype turned up a few times. The chain links TRBV20-1 to TRBJ2-3; TRBD2 agrees at 9 bases. CDR3 size: 14 residues. Per the germline V gene, CDR1 is DFQATT and CDR2 is SNEGSKA (reference sequence). J lost 3 bases, V lost 8 bases, and 9 bases had no gene match. The CDR3 here is CSQQAGGPTDTQYF. The CDR3, as DNA: TGCAGTCAACAGGCGGGGGGGCCGACAGATACGCAGTATTTT.

V and J are TRBV5-1 and TRBJ1-4, with D uncertain. Germline V lookup: CDR1 SGHRS, CDR2 YFSETQ. V was trimmed by 0 bases and J by 6 bases, leaving 6 bases between them. The CDR3 has 13 amino acids. The CDR3 sequence is CASSLGVDEKLFF. As DNA, the CDR3 is TGCGCCAGCAGCTTGGGTGTTGATGAAAAACTGTTTTTT.

The chain combines TRBV6-6 with TRBJ1-5, with a tentative D call TRBD1 (6 bases). The CDR3 contains 15 residues. V was shortened by 2 bases and J by 5 bases, with 13 bases between the two germline ends. Germline V gene lookup returns CDR1 MNHNY and CDR2 SVGAGI (reference sequence). The CDR3 loop reads CASSYAGRGDQPQHF. CDR3 bases: TGTGCCAGCAGTTACGCCGGCAGGGGCGATCAGCCCCAGCATTTT.

The J gene is TRBJ2-1, the V gene TRBV5-1, with D unresolved. The germline V gene has CDR1 SGHRS and CDR2 YFSETQ. The germline V and J ends were trimmed by 5 bases and 4 bases, with 19 bases remaining between them. The CDR3 has 16 amino acids. This CDR3 is CASRPVGGLNYNEQFF. As DNA, the CDR3 is TGCGCCAGCAGGCCCGTCGGTGGTTTAAATTACAATGAGCAGTTCTTC.

The chain uses TRBV20-1 and TRBJ2-1, with unresolved D. Trimming stripped 0 bases from V and 10 bases from J, with 22 bases between. The germline gives CDR1 DFQATT, CDR2 SNEGSKA (reference sequence). This CDR3 region has 16 residues. DNA for the CDR3: TGCAGTGCTAGAGATAAATCCGGCAGCTATACCTACGAGCAGTTCTTC. This sequence encodes CSARDKSGSYTYEQFF.

The V call is TRBV27, the J call TRBJ1-2; the match to TRBD1 covers 10 bases. With 7 bases clipped from V and 6 bases from J, the junction kept 14 bases outside the gene matches. Per the germline V gene, CDR1 is MNHEY and CDR2 is SMNVEV (reference sequence). The CDR3 runs to 16 residues. The CDR3 reads CASTRNDRGHGNGYTF. CDR3 DNA: TGTGCCAGCACTCGAAACGACAGGGGGCATGGAAATGGCTACACCTTC.

Note on this clonotype: One end of the junction fails to match germline, which may point to a read error. The rearrangement joins TRBV5-5 to TRBJ2-5; perhaps TRBD1 as D (5 bases). The CDR3 has 17 residues. Germline V gene data show CDR1 as SGHKS and CDR2 as YYEKEE (reference sequence). CDR3: CAGSPGYGAQSQETQYF. CDR3 in DNA: TGTGCCGGCAGCCCCGGTTATGGGGCGCAGTCCCAAGAGACCCAGTACTTC.

The chain has TRBV21-1 and TRBJ2-7; TRBD2 was called by the table and not checked on the DNA. TRBV21-1 is tagged as a pseudogene. This CDR3 spans 14 amino acids. Here the CDR3 reads CARAIGGGYNEQYF. CDR3 bases: TGTGCCAGGGCGATCGGTGGAGGTTACAATGAGCAGTACTTC.